The 16 T cell receptor beta chains given below trace back to one sample, sequenced in a study of beta chain features in type 1 diabetes. The entirety of the isolated RNA underwent reverse transcription, so expressed TCRB transcripts were sequenced. Libraries were prepared by immunoSEQ multiplex PCR; TCRdb keeps only in-frame clonotypes and omits some of them. The data contain hundreds of thousands of clones, about 29% of them seen just once; the ten biggest clones take up 0.065%. The specimen sequenced was naive CD4+ T cells from blood. All receptors derive from a man aged 18-30 years in good health.

The chain has TRBV4-1 and TRBJ2-7; 7 bases match TRBD1. This CDR3 has 16 residues. CDR1 is MGHRA and CDR2 is YSYEKL in the germline V gene. The V gene end was trimmed by 0 bases and the J gene end by 2 bases; junction bases not matched to a gene: 7. CDR3 sequence: CASSQEARDRTYEQYF. CDR3 nucleotide sequence: TGCGCCAGCAGCCAAGAGGCCCGGGACAGAACCTACGAGCAGTACTTC.

This rearrangement joins TRBV7-6 to TRBJ2-2, with unresolved D. The CDR3 is made up of 14 amino acids. The V gene's germline CDR1 is SGHVS and CDR2 FNYEAQ. Trimming left V 1 base short and J 5 bases short, with 8 bases between. The CDR3 bases are TGTGCCAGCAGCTTAGAGGGATTTACCGGGGAGCTGTTTTTT. Its protein is CASSLEGFTGELFF.

The chain combines TRBV6-5 with TRBJ2-1, with 7 nucleotides matching TRBD2. V trimming: 6 bases; J trimming: 6 bases; junction bases outside the gene matches: 5. The CDR3 runs 13 residues. Germline CDR1 MNHEY, CDR2 SVGAGI. In DNA form, the CDR3 reads TGTGCCAGCAGATTAGCGGGCGCCAATGAGCAGTTCTTC. Amino acids: CASRLAGANEQFF.

Note on this clone: The sample contains more than one DNA sequence encoding this CDR3. The chain links TRBV7-2 to TRBJ2-5; 7 bases map to TRBD1. The CDR3 covers 13 residues. Trimming removed 4 bases from V and 4 bases from J; junction bases left unmatched: 3. Germline CDR1 is SGHTA and CDR2 is FQGNSA. CDR3 amino acids: CASSSDRVETQYF. CDR3 in DNA: TGTGCCAGCAGCTCAGACAGGGTAGAGACCCAGTACTTC.

The chain combines TRBV29-1 with TRBJ1-1, with TRBD1 matching 11 bases. Losses at the gene ends were 7 bases for V and 5 bases for J; bases not matched to a gene: 9. This CDR3 is built from 14 residues. The germline CDR1 and CDR2 sequences are SQVTM and ANQGSEA. In DNA form, the CDR3 reads TGCAGCGGGTGGACAGGGGGCTGGGGAACTGAAGCTTTCTTT. Translation gives CSGWTGGWGTEAFF. Full variable domain (remainder filled in from reference TRBV29-1 and TRBJ1-1): SAVISQKPSRDICQRGTSLTIQCQVDSQVTMMFWYRQQPGQSLTLIATANQGSEATYESGFVIDKFPISRPNLTFSTLTVSNMSPEDSSIYLCSGWTGGWGTEAFFGQGTRLTVV.

This chain uses TRBV9 with TRBJ2-1, with 9 bases identical to TRBD2. The germline V gene has CDR1 SGDLS and CDR2 YYNGEE. Trimming took 2 bases from V and 4 from J; bases not matched to a gene: 4. This CDR3 spans 15 amino acids. The CDR3 protein is CASSVGLAPYNEQFF. In DNA form, the CDR3 reads TGTGCCAGCAGCGTTGGACTAGCGCCTTACAATGAGCAGTTCTTC.

The chain recombines TRBV5-6 with TRBJ2-3; unclear D gene. Germline CDR1 is SGHDT and CDR2 is YYEEEE. V was clipped by 0 bases and J by 4 bases, with 6 bases between them. The CDR3 runs 13 residues. The DNA for the CDR3 is TGTGCCAGCAGCTTGGCCTGGGCAGATACGCAGTATTTT. Translating it yields CASSLAWADTQYF.

Turning to this clone: The identical CDR3 is also encoded by other nucleotide sequences in the sample. The rearrangement links TRBV30 to TRBJ1-3; D is ambiguous. CDR3 length: 12 residues. CDR1 is GTSNPN, CDR2 SVGIG, per germline (reference sequence). With 0 bases removed from V and 7 bases from J, the gap between germline ends came to 7 bases. Here the CDR3 reads CAWSVLGNTIYF. CDR3 bases: TGTGCCTGGAGTGTACTGGGCAACACCATATATTTT.

In this sample, this clone turned up a few times. V is TRBV25-1 and J is TRBJ2-7, with TRBD2 matching over 12 bases. V lost 4 bases, J lost 5 bases, and 0 bases stayed unmatched. The CDR3 contains 13 residues. Germline V gene sequence: CDR1 MGHDK, CDR2 SYGVNS. CDR3 nucleotides: TGTGCCAGCAGTGCTAGCGGGAGGGACGAGCAGTACTTC. Its protein is CASSASGRDEQYF.

This clone occurred a few times. The chain joins TRBV30 to TRBJ2-3; D is undetermined. The length of the CDR3 is 13 residues. Germline lookup yields CDR1 GTSNPN and CDR2 SVGIG (reference sequence). Trimming left V 2 bases short and J 5 bases short, with 11 bases between. The CDR3 region is CAWSLNDKDTQYF. CDR3 DNA: TGTGCCTGGAGTTTGAATGACAAAGATACGCAGTATTTT. The full variable domain, with the rest looked up from reference TRBV30 and TRBJ2-3, is SQTIHQWPATLVQPVGSPLSLECTVEGTSNPNLYWYRQAAGRGLQLLFYSVGIGQISSEVPQNLSASRPQDRQFILSSKKLLLSDSGFYLCAWSLNDKDTQYFGPGTRLTVL.

This clone was detected only a few times. Other DNA sequences in this sample translate to the same CDR3. The rearrangement joins TRBV29-1 to TRBJ1-1; 7 positions agree with TRBD1. The CDR3 spans 12 residues. Trimming cost V 7 bases and J 1 base; bases outside gene matches: 3. From germline, CDR1 is SQVTM and CDR2 ANQGSEA. The CDR3 loop is CSGRQGNTEAFF. The CDR3 DNA follows: TGCAGCGGAAGACAGGGGAACACTGAAGCTTTCTTT.

Only a few counts were recorded for this clone. The gene calls are TRBV21-1 and TRBJ2-2; TRBD2, the table's D call, was not compared with the DNA. TRBV21-1 represents a pseudogene. The CDR3 has 15 residues. The CDR3: CASSKEIAGSGELFF. The CDR3 nucleotides read TGTGCCAGCAGCAAAGAGATAGCCGGGTCCGGGGAGCTGTTTTTT.

This clone showed up just a few times. The J gene is TRBJ2-7, the V gene TRBV4-2; D not certain. This CDR3 region has 15 residues. Germline V gives CDR1 LGHNA, CDR2 YNFKEQ. Trimming took 1 base from V and 0 from J, leaving 10 bases between them. The CDR3, as DNA: TGTGCCAGCAGCCAAGCACAGCTGGCCTCCTACGAGCAGTACTTC. Encoded protein: CASSQAQLASYEQYF.

This sequence joins TRBV7-2 and TRBJ2-1, with 8 bases matching TRBD2. The V gene end was trimmed by 1 base and the J gene end by 9 bases; junction bases not matched to a gene: 8. The CDR3 runs 15 residues. The germline CDR1 and CDR2 sequences are SGHTA and FQGNSA. CDR3: CASSLVGGRPGEQFF. DNA for the CDR3: TGTGCCAGCAGCTTAGTAGGCGGGAGGCCGGGTGAGCAGTTCTTC.

Worth noting for this clone: This CDR3 is also generated by other DNA sequences in the sample. The chain has TRBV6-1 and TRBJ2-5, with TRBD2 matching over 10 bases. CDR1 is MNHNS and CDR2 is SASEGT in the germline V gene. The CDR3 has 13 residues. The ends lost 9 bases at V and 2 bases at J; junction bases unmatched: 3. CDR3 protein: CASRTSGQETQYF. The CDR3 coding sequence is TGTGCCAGTAGGACTAGCGGTCAAGAGACCCAGTACTTC.

The rearrangement uses TRBV7-8 and TRBJ2-3; D may match TRBD1 or TRBD2 (5 bases each). Trimming left V 4 bases short and J 11 bases short, with 13 bases between. Germline values: CDR1 SGHVS, CDR2 FQNEAQ. CDR3 length equals 12 residues. CDR3 loop: CASSSRGEEQYF. The CDR3 DNA reads TGTGCCAGCAGCTCACGGGGCGAAGAGCAGTATTTT. Supplemented by reference TRBV7-8 and TRBJ2-3, the full variable domain reads GAGVSQSPRYKVAKRGQDVALRCDPISGHVSLFWYQQALGQGPEFLTYFQNEAQLDKSGLPSDRFFAERPEGSVSTLKIQRTQQEDSAVYLCASSSRGEEQYFGPGTRLTVL.